These 17 T cell receptor beta chains were sequenced from one sample in a study of beta chain features in type 1 diabetes (dated by TCRdb to the late 2010s). The library was obtained by the immunoSEQ multiplex PCR assay. The High Capacity cDNA Reverse Transcription Kit was used to reverse transcribe all of the isolated RNA, meaning that expressed TCRB transcripts were what got sequenced. Entries here come from immuneACCESS through TCRdb and include only in-frame sequences with V and J called. Some clones fail to appear in such tables; in the studies checked, an unresolved V gene covers under half of the shortfall, and the cause of the remainder is unknown. In this sample the table shows roughly 370,000 clones, 14% of which occur a single time. The ten largest make up around 0.035% of the sample. The sample consisted of naive CD4+ T cells from blood. Read against the paper, the sample's cell subset or site label means: true naive CD4+ T cells. The receptor source for this set is a man aged 30 to 45 in good health.

This clone showed up just a few times. This chain uses TRBV7-9 with TRBJ2-1; 10 positions match TRBD2. CDR3 length: 16 amino acids. Germline V gives CDR1 SEHNR, CDR2 FQNEAQ (reference sequence). The ends lost 4 bases at V and 7 bases at J; junction bases unmatched: 10. CDR3: CASSSTDFSGGNEQFF. CDR3 DNA sequence: TGTGCCAGCAGCTCCACCGATTTTAGCGGGGGGAATGAGCAGTTCTTC.

This chain connects TRBV5-6 to TRBJ2-1, with D possibly being TRBD2 (5 bases). CDR3 size: 16 residues. The V gene's germline CDR1 is SGHDT and CDR2 YYEEEE. The V end was cut by 0 bases, the J end by 2 bases, with 12 bases between. In DNA form, the CDR3 reads TGTGCCAGCAGCTTGGGCATCGGGGTTACCTACAATGAGCAGTTCTTC. Translated: CASSLGIGVTYNEQFF.

The V and J genes are TRBV30 and TRBJ2-1; 10 nucleotides match TRBD2. CDR1 is GTSNPN and CDR2 is SVGIG in the germline V gene (reference sequence). V shed 0 bases, J shed 0 bases, and the junction held 8 bases outside the gene matches. This CDR3 is built from 18 residues. The CDR3, as DNA: TGTGCCTGGAGTGTACGACTAGCGGGCTACCGCTCCTACAATGAGCAGTTCTTC. This gives the protein CAWSVRLAGYRSYNEQFF.

This clone was recorded at least ten times. CDR3 bases: TGTGCCATCCGACGGGGTTGGGACCAGTACTTC. This translates into CAIRRGWDQYF. This chain uses TRBV10-3 with TRBJ2-5; possibly TRBD2 for D (5 bases). The germline CDR1 and CDR2 sequences are ENHRY and SYGVKD. V shed 8 bases and J shed 10 bases, with 14 bases lying between them. The CDR3 length is 11 residues.

This clone was seen a handful of times. The rearrangement uses TRBV6-5 and TRBJ1-2, with 7 bases fitting TRBD1. The CDR3 has 12 residues. Per the germline V gene, CDR1 is MNHEY and CDR2 is SVGAGI. The junction had 5 bases not matched to a gene; V was cut back by 5 bases and J by 8 bases. The DNA for the CDR3 is TGTGCCAGCAGTCCCGACAGGGCAGGCTACACCTTC. This gives the protein CASSPDRAGYTF.

The J gene is TRBJ2-1, the V gene TRBV30; 13 nucleotides align to TRBD2. V was pared by 2 bases and J by 2 bases, with 18 bases of the junction left unmatched. There are 21 residues in the CDR3. The germline CDR1 and CDR2 sequences are GTSNPN and SVGIG (reference sequence). CDR3 region: CAWSPAIPGLAGRGTYNEQFF. CDR3 in DNA: TGTGCCTGGAGTCCAGCAATACCGGGACTAGCGGGAAGAGGGACCTACAATGAGCAGTTCTTC.

J is TRBJ2-3 and V is TRBV4-1, with D possibly TRBD1 on 5 matching bases. Germline V gene sequence: CDR1 MGHRA, CDR2 YSYEKL. The V and J ends lost 0 bases and 4 bases respectively, with 14 bases between them. The CDR3 extends over 16 amino acids. CDR3: CASSQEAGWLADTQYF. The CDR3 DNA reads TGCGCCAGCAGCCAAGAGGCAGGGTGGCTTGCAGATACGCAGTATTTT.

This clone has a handful of counts. The gene calls are TRBV6-1 and TRBJ2-5; D is unresolved. V was pared by 6 bases and J by 1 base, with 9 bases between. The CDR3 is made up of 13 amino acids. Germline-derived CDR1 and CDR2 are MNHNS and SASEGT. The DNA for the CDR3 is TGTGCCAGCAGGAGGCAGGTCCAAGAGACCCAGTACTTC. Translated, it gives CASRRQVQETQYF.

This clone occurred a few times. This chain joins TRBV7-3 and TRBJ2-1, with 9 bases matching TRBD2. The junction had 7 bases not matched to a gene; V was cut back by 5 bases and J by 8 bases. Germline CDR1 SGHTA, CDR2 FQGTGA. The CDR3 runs 14 residues. CDR3 sequence: CASSLGTSSHEQFF. The CDR3 DNA reads as TGTGCCAGCAGCCTGGGGACTAGCTCCCATGAGCAGTTCTTC.

The V call is TRBV25-1, the J call TRBJ1-1; D is ambiguous. V was pared by 10 bases and J by 10 bases, with 13 bases between. Germline V gene sequence: CDR1 MGHDK, CDR2 SYGVNS. The CDR3 covers 10 residues. For the CDR3, the DNA is TGTGCCACCGTTGGAGCGCGAGCTTTCTTT. It encodes CATVGARAFF.

This clone occurred a few times. The rearrangement joins TRBV4-3 to TRBJ1-2, with a tentative D call TRBD1 (5 bases). Germline assignment: CDR1 LGHNA and CDR2 YSLEER. This CDR3 is built from 16 residues. Trimming took 0 bases from V and 4 from J, leaving 15 bases between them. In DNA, the CDR3 is TGCGCCAGCAGCCAAGATCGGCAGGGAATGGCCTATGGCTACACCTTC. Protein product: CASSQDRQGMAYGYTF.

This clone was found a few times. V and J are TRBV7-2 and TRBJ2-5; D is uncertain. The CDR3 extends over 13 amino acids. Between the trimmed V and J ends, which lost 2 bases and 3 bases, there was a span of 7 bases. Germline V lookup: CDR1 SGHTA, CDR2 FQGNSA. This CDR3 reads CASSLTPEETQYF. In DNA form, the CDR3 reads TGTGCCAGCAGCTTAACCCCGGAAGAGACCCAGTACTTC.

In its sample, this clone was seen a few times. The chain couples TRBV5-1 to TRBJ1-1; TRBD1 matches 7 bases. Germline trimming cut 3 bases from V and 1 base from J; bases unmatched to any gene: 12. The CDR3 covers 17 residues. Germline CDR1 and CDR2: SGHRS and YFSETQ. CDR3 sequence (DNA): TGCGCCAGCAGCTCACGACAGGGCTCTTTTGGGAACACTGAAGCTTTCTTT. This sequence encodes CASSSRQGSFGNTEAFF.

The chain combines TRBV4-1 with TRBJ2-7; D not certain. With 4 bases removed from V and 12 bases from J, the gap between germline ends came to 10 bases. Germline loops: CDR1 MGHRA, CDR2 YSYEKL. The CDR3 consists of 10 residues. As DNA, the CDR3 is TGCGCCAGCAGCCCCTACCCCCCGTACTTC. It codes for CASSPYPPYF.

The V and J genes are TRBV14 and TRBJ2-5; 8 bases align to TRBD2. The ends lost 3 bases at V and 7 bases at J; junction bases unmatched: 4. Germline CDR1 is SGHDN and CDR2 is FVKESK. This CDR3 has 13 residues. The CDR3 nucleotides read TGTGCCAGCAGCCACTACCGGGAGGGGACCCAGTACTTC. Translation: CASSHYREGTQYF. Using reference TRBV14 and TRBJ2-5 for the parts outside the CDR3, the full variable domain is EAGVTQFPSHSVIEKGQTVTLRCDPISGHDNLYWYRRVMGKEIKFLLHFVKESKQDESGMPNNRFLAERTGGTYSTLKVQPAELEDSGVYFCASSHYREGTQYFGPGTRLLVL.

V is TRBV14 and J is TRBJ2-5, with D possibly matching TRBD2 (5 bases). V shed 4 bases and J shed 7 bases, with 13 bases lying between them. CDR1 is SGHDN and CDR2 is FVKESK in the germline V gene. CDR3 size: 13 residues. The CDR3 loop is CASSPRTVGTQYF. The CDR3 region has the DNA TGTGCCAGCAGCCCTCGGACTGTAGGGACCCAGTACTTC. Supplemented by reference TRBV14 and TRBJ2-5, the full variable domain reads EAGVTQFPSHSVIEKGQTVTLRCDPISGHDNLYWYRRVMGKEIKFLLHFVKESKQDESGMPNNRFLAERTGGTYSTLKVQPAELEDSGVYFCASSPRTVGTQYFGPGTRLLVL.

This chain connects TRBV25-1 to TRBJ1-3, with TRBD1 as a possible D gene (5 bases). Trimming shortened V by 3 bases and J by 1 base, and 10 bases separated the two germline ends. Germline V gene data show CDR1 as MGHDK and CDR2 as SYGVNS. This CDR3 comprises 15 residues. CDR3 nucleotide sequence: TGTGCCAGCAGTGATTGGGACCTGTCTGGAAACACCATATATTTT. This sequence encodes CASSDWDLSGNTIYF.